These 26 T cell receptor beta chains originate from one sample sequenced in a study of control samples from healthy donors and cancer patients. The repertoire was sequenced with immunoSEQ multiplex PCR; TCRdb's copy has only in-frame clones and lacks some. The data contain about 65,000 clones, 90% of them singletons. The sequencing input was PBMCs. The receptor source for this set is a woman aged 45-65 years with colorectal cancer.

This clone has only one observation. The CDR3 nucleotides are TGCGCCAGCAGCCTCCTGGCCAGAGGGAACACTGAAGCTTTCTTT. Translation gives CASSLLARGNTEAFF. This chain connects TRBV4-1 to TRBJ1-1; D gene ambiguous. Germline assignment: CDR1 MGHRA and CDR2 YSYEKL. The CDR3 is 15 amino acids. V dropped 4 bases and J dropped 1 base, with 13 bases sitting between them.

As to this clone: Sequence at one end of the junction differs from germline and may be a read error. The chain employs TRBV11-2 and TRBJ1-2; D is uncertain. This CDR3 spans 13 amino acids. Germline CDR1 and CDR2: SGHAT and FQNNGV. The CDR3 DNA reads TGTGCCAGCAGCTTAGAGAGGGTCCCGCAGGTTTTCTTC. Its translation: CASSLERVPQVFF.

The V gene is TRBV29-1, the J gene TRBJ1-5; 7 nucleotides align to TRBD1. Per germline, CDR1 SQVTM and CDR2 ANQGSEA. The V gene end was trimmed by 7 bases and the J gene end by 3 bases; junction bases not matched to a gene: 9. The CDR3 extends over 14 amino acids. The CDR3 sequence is CSATTGVDNQPQHF. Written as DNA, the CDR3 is TGCAGCGCAACAACAGGGGTTGACAATCAGCCCCAGCATTTT.

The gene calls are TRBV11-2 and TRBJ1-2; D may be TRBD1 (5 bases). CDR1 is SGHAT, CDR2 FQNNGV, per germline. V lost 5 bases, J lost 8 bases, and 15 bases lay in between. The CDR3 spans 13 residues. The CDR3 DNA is TGTGCCAGCAGCCGCCATTGGGGGGACGGCTACACCTTC. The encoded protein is CASSRHWGDGYTF.

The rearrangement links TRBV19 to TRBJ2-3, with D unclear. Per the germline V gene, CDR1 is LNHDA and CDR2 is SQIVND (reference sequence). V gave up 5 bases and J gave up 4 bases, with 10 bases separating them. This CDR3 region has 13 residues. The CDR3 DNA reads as TGTGCCAGTAGTTTTAGTTCTGCAGATACGCAGTATTTT. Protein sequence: CASSFSSADTQYF.

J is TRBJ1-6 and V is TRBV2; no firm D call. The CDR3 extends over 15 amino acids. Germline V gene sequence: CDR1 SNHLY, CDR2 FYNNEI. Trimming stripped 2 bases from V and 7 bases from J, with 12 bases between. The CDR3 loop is CASSESRIGNSPLHF. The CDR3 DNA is TGTGCCAGCAGTGAATCCCGAATTGGAAATTCACCCCTCCACTTT.

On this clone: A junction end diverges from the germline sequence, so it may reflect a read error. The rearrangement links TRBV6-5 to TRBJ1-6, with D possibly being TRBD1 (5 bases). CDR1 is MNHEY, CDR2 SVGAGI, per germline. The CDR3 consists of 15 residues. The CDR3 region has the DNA TGTGCCAGCGGTTATAGACAGCGACCTAATTCACCCCTCCACTTT. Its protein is CASGYRQRPNSPLHF.

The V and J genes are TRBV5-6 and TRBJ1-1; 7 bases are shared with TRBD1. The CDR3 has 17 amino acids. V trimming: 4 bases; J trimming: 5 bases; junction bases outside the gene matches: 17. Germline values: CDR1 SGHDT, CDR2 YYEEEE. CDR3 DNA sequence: TGTGCCAGCAGCACCCGACAGGGTGGGGGGTCGAGGACTGAAGCTTTCTTT. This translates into CASSTRQGGGSRTEAFF.

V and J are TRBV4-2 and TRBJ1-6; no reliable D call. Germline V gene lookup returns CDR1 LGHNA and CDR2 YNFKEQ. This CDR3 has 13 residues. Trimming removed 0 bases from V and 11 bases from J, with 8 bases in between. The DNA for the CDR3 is TGTGCCAGCAGCCAAGACTTGAGTCCACCCCTCCACTTT. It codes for CASSQDLSPPLHF.

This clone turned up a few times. CDR3 loop: CASSEAKMRVNQPQHF. The CDR3 bases are TGTGCCAGCAGTGAAGCTAAGATGAGGGTAAATCAGCCCCAGCATTTT. The chain has TRBV6-1 and TRBJ1-5; D gene uncertain. This CDR3 has 16 residues. Germline loops: CDR1 MNHNS, CDR2 SASEGT. V was shortened by 0 bases and J by 4 bases, with 13 bases between the two germline ends.

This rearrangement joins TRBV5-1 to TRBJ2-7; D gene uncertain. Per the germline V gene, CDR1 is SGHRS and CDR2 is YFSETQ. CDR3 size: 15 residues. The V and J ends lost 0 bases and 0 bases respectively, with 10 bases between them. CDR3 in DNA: TGCGCCAGCAGCTTGGATTCCTCGAGCTCCTACGAGCAGTACTTC. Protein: CASSLDSSSSYEQYF.

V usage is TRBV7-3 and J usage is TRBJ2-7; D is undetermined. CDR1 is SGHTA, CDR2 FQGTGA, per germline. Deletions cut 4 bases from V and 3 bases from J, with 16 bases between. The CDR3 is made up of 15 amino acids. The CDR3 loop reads CASSSEPGDGYEQYF. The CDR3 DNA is TGTGCCAGCAGCTCCGAGCCGGGTGACGGCTACGAGCAGTACTTC.

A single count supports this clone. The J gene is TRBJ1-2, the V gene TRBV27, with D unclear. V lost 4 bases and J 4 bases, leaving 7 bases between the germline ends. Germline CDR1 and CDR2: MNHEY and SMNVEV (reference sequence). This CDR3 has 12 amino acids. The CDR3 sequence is CASSSPPYGYTF. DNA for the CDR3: TGTGCCAGCAGTTCTCCCCCCTATGGCTACACCTTC.

CDR3 in DNA: TGTGCCAGCAGCTTAAGGGACCTTACCATATATTTT. Translation: CASSLRDLTIYF. The J gene is TRBJ1-3, the V gene TRBV7-9, with D possibly TRBD1 on 5 matching bases. Germline assignment: CDR1 SEHNR and CDR2 FQNEAQ (reference sequence). Trimming took 2 bases from V and 10 from J, leaving 9 bases between them. This CDR3 region has 12 residues.

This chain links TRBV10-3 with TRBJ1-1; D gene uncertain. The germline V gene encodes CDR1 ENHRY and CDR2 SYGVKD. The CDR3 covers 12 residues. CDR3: CATAGSYTEAFF. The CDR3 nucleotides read TGTGCGACGGCCGGCAGTTACACTGAAGCTTTCTTT.

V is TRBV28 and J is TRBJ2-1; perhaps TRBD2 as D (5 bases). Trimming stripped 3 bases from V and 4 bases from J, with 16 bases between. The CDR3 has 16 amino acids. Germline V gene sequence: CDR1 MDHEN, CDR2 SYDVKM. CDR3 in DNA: TGTGCCAGCAGTTTTCCGGAAGCGGAGTATTACAATGAGCAGTTCTTC. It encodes CASSFPEAEYYNEQFF.

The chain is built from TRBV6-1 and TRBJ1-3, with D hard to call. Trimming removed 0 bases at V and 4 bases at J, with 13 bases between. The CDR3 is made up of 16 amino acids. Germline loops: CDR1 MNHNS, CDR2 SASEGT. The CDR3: CASSEAVSGSGNTIYF. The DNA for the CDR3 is TGTGCCAGCAGTGAAGCGGTCTCGGGGTCCGGAAACACCATATATTTT.

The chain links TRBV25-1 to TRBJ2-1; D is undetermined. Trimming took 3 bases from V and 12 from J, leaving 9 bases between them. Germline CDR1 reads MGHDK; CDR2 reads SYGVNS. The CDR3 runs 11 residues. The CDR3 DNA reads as TGTGCCAGCAGTGATCTACTGTCGCAGTTCTTC. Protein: CASSDLLSQFF. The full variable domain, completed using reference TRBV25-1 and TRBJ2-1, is EADIYQTPRYLVIGTGKKITLECSQTMGHDKMYWYQQDPGMELHLIHYSYGVNSTEKGDLSSESTVSRIRTEHFPLTLESARPSHTSQYLCASSDLLSQFFGPGTRLTVL.

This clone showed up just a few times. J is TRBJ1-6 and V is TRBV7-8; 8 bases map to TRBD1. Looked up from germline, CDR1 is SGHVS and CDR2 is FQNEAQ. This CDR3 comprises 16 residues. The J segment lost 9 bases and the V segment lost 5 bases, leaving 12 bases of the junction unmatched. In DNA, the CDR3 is TGTGCCAGCAGCCCCCCCCTGGACAGGGTCTTTTCACCCCTCCACTTT. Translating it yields CASSPPLDRVFSPLHF.

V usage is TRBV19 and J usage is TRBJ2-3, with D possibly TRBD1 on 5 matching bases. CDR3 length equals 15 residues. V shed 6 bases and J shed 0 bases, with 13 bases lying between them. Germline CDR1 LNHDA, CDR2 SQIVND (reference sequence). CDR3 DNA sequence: TGTGCCAGTAGCCCTGGGGCAGGCAGCACAGATACGCAGTATTTT. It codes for CASSPGAGSTDTQYF.

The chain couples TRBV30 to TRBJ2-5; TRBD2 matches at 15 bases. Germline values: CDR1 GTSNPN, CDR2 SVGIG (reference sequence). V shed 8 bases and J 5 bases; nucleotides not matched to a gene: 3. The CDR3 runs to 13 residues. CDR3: CAGGLAGGETQYF. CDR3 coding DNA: TGTGCCGGAGGACTAGCGGGAGGGGAGACCCAGTACTTC.

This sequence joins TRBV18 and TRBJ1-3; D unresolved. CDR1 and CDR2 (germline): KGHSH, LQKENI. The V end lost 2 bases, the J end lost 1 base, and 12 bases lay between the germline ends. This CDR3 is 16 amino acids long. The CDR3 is CASSPSSGKSGNTIYF. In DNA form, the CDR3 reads TGTGCCAGCTCACCATCAAGTGGTAAATCTGGAAACACCATATATTTT.

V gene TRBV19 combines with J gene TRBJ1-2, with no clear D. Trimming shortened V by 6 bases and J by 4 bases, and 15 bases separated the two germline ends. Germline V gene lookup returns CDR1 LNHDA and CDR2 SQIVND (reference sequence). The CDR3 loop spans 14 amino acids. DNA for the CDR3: TGTGCCAGTAGCGAGACAACCAACCTCTATGGCTACACCTTC. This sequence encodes CASSETTNLYGYTF. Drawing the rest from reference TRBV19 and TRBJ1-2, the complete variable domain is DGGITQSPKYLFRKEGQNVTLSCEQNLNHDAMYWYRQDPGQGLRLIYYSQIVNDFQKGDIAEGYSVSREKKESFPLTVTSAQKNPTAFYLCASSETTNLYGYTFGSGTRLTVV.

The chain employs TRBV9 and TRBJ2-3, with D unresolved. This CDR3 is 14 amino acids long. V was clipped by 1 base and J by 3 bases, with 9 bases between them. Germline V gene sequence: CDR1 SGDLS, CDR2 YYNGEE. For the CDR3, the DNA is TGTGCCAGCAGCGTATGGTCAGGAACAGATACGCAGTATTTT. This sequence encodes CASSVWSGTDTQYF.

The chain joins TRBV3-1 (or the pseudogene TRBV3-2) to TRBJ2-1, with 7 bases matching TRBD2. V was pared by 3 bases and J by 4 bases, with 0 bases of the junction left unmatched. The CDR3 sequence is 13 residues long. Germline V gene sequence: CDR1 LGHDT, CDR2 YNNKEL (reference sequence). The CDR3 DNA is TGTGCCAGCAGCCAGGGGGGGTACAATGAGCAGTTCTTC. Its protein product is CASSQGGYNEQFF.

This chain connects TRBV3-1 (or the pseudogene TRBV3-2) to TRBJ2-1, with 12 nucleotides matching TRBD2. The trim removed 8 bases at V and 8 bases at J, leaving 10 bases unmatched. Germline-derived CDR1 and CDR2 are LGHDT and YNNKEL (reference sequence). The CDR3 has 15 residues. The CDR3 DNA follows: TGTGCCAGCTCTTCAACGACTAGCGGGAGCGATGAGCAGTTCTTC. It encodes CASSSTTSGSDEQFF.